The clone carrying this T cell receptor (beta chain) was counted a few times. This sample is part of a study of T cells after yellow fever vaccination. The CDR3 is made up of 14 amino acids. V gave up 3 bases and J gave up 7 bases, with 13 bases separating them. From germline, CDR1 is DFQATT and CDR2 SNEGSKA (reference sequence). One entry per CDR3 protein results from TCRdb running MiXCR on the 5' RACE reads. The sample has 500,000 to 650,000 distinct CDR3 sequences; 10% to 15% are singletons. This TCR came from a man aged 25-40 years who received the YFV17D yellow fever vaccine. V gene TRBV20-1 combines with J gene TRBJ1-6, with TRBD1 as a possible D gene (5 bases). Material: PBMCs, obtained on the day of the yellow fever booster vaccination. The CDR3 sequence is CSASRAGLNSPLHF. Here the CDR3 DNA reads TGCAGTGCTAGTCGGGCAGGGCTAAATTCACCCCTCCACTTT.